These 20 T cell receptor beta chains share one sample of origin, sequenced in a study of T-cell memory formation after mild COVID-19. A single record per CDR3 protein comes from TCRdb applying MiXCR to the 5' RACE reads. The sample lists 100,000 or so distinct CDR3 sequences, more than 9.5% occurring once. The sample consisted of PBMCs or a T cell subset sorted from them (not recorded which). These receptors all stem from a man younger than 30 who had mild COVID-19 (a few samples of this study predate the infection). Cell type and time point are not known.

The gene calls are TRBV12-3 or TRBV12-4 and TRBJ2-3; 9 nucleotides align to TRBD1. V lost 5 bases and J lost 6; bases outside the gene matches: 6. The CDR3 has 14 amino acids. The CDR3 nucleotides read TGTGCCAGCAGTCTACAGGGGGCAACTGATACGCAGTATTTT. It is translated as CASSLQGATDTQYF.

This clonotype turned up a few times. The CDR3 here is CSARDRGRAIDTQYF. The CDR3 bases are TGCAGTGCTAGAGACAGGGGGCGAGCTATAGATACGCAGTATTTT. The rearrangement links TRBV20-1 to TRBJ2-3; TRBD1 agrees at 8 bases. Per germline, CDR1 DFQATT and CDR2 SNEGSKA (reference sequence). The V segment lost 0 bases and the J segment 5 bases; nucleotides outside the gene matches: 7. This CDR3 region has 15 residues.

This CDR3 is CASTNQGAGDNEQFF. In nucleotides, the CDR3 is TGTGCCAGCACCAACCAGGGTGCCGGAGACAATGAGCAGTTCTTC. This chain links TRBV12-3 or TRBV12-4 with TRBJ2-1, with D perhaps matching TRBD1 (5 bases). V was cut by 7 bases and J by 5 bases, with 18 bases left in between. This CDR3 contains 15 residues.

This clonotype turned up a few times. V is TRBV7-9 and J is TRBJ1-5; TRBD1 agrees at 9 bases. Germline V gene data show CDR1 as SEHNR and CDR2 as FQNEAQ (reference sequence). The length of the CDR3 is 15 residues. Germline trimming cut 3 bases from V and 1 base from J; bases unmatched to any gene: 1. In DNA, the CDR3 is TGTGCCAGCAGCTTTGGGACAGGGAGCAATCAGCCCCAGCATTTT. It is translated as CASSFGTGSNQPQHF.

This clonotype came up many times. This chain uses TRBV9 with TRBJ2-3; D perhaps matches TRBD1 (5 bases). CDR1 is SGDLS, CDR2 YYNGEE, per germline. The ends were cut back, 3 bases at V and 4 bases at J, with 18 bases in the middle. This CDR3 spans 16 amino acids. CDR3 in DNA: TGTGCCAGCAGCGACCCGCAGGGTATCGGAGCAGATACGCAGTATTTT. Translation: CASSDPQGIGADTQYF. Variable domain in full (rest from reference TRBV9 and TRBJ2-3): DSGVTQTPKHLITATGQRVTLRCSPRSGDLSVYWYQQSLDQGLQFLIQYYNGEERAKGNILERFSAQQFPDLHSELNLSSLELGDSALYFCASSDPQGIGADTQYFGPGTRLTVL.

The chain recombines TRBV27 with TRBJ2-1; TRBD2 might be the D (7 bases). Deletions cut 5 bases from V and 6 bases from J, with 17 bases between. Looked up from germline, CDR1 is MNHEY and CDR2 is SMNVEV (reference sequence). This CDR3 region has 15 residues. The CDR3 spells CASSLGGPNSNEQFF. CDR3 in DNA: TGTGCCAGCAGTCTGGGGGGGCCCAACAGCAATGAGCAGTTCTTC.

This clonotype was detected only a few times. The CDR3 DNA reads TGTGCCAGCAGCGGCCAGGGCGGGGCCACTGAAGCTTTCTTT. It translates to CASSGQGGATEAFF. The chain uses TRBV11-2 and TRBJ1-1; D is possibly TRBD1 (5 bases). Trimming shortened V by 5 bases and J by 4 bases, and 14 bases separated the two germline ends. Germline V gene lookup returns CDR1 SGHAT and CDR2 FQNNGV. The CDR3 contains 14 residues.

This clonotype was counted between two and nine times. This chain connects TRBV4-2 to TRBJ1-5; D might be TRBD1 (6 bases). V was pared by 0 bases and J by 0 bases, with 9 bases between. CDR3 length: 16 amino acids. The germline gives CDR1 LGHNA, CDR2 YNFKEQ. This CDR3 reads CASSQDTGHSNQPQHF. CDR3 sequence (DNA): TGTGCCAGCAGCCAAGATACAGGGCATAGCAATCAGCCCCAGCATTTT.

This chain uses TRBV19 with TRBJ2-2; 10 bases fit TRBD2. The J segment lost 6 bases and the V segment lost 6 bases, leaving 13 bases of the junction unmatched. CDR3 length equals 17 residues. Germline V gene sequence: CDR1 LNHDA, CDR2 SQIVND (reference sequence). The CDR3 nucleotides read TGTGCCAGTAGCCCTTGGGCTAGCGGGGGCCCCCCCGGGGAGCTGTTTTTT. Amino acids: CASSPWASGGPPGELFF.

This clonotype has more than one count but fewer than ten. The chain has TRBV27 and TRBJ1-1; 7 bases are shared with TRBD1. From germline, CDR1 is MNHEY and CDR2 SMNVEV (reference sequence). The trim removed 4 bases at V and 0 bases at J, leaving 5 bases unmatched. This CDR3 has 15 amino acids. The CDR3 DNA is TGTGCCAGCAGTTCCCAGGGGGTTTTGAACACTGAAGCTTTCTTT. Translated: CASSSQGVLNTEAFF.

The chain links TRBV5-1 to TRBJ1-6, with no clear D. Looked up from germline, CDR1 is SGHRS and CDR2 is YFSETQ. V was shortened by 5 bases and J by 7 bases, with 13 bases between the two germline ends. This CDR3 spans 14 amino acids. The CDR3 nucleotides are TGCGCCAGCAGACCCGGACGGGAAAATTCACCCCTCCACTTT. It specifies CASRPGRENSPLHF.

The chain joins TRBV7-9 to TRBJ2-1; TRBD2 matches 12 bases. Unmatched junction bases numbered 6, after V lost 4 bases and J lost 8 bases. CDR3 length: 15 residues. The germline V gene encodes CDR1 SEHNR and CDR2 FQNEAQ (reference sequence). The CDR3 nucleotides read TGTGCCAGCAGCTCGACTAGCGGGGGTCGGGATGAGCAGTTCTTC. Encoded protein: CASSSTSGGRDEQFF.

This clonotype was seen a handful of times. The V gene is TRBV24-1, the J gene TRBJ1-4; a possible D gene is TRBD1 (5 bases). CDR3 length equals 12 residues. In germline, CDR1 is KGHDR, CDR2 SFDVKD. Trimming shortened V by 3 bases and J by 7 bases, and 5 bases separated the two germline ends. In DNA, the CDR3 is TGTGCCACCAGTGATGGGGGTGAAAAACTGTTTTTT. It yields the protein CATSDGGEKLFF.

This clonotype was detected only a few times. The gene calls are TRBV19 and TRBJ2-1; possible D gene TRBD1, 5 bases. Trimming left V 0 bases short and J 3 bases short, with 9 bases between. This CDR3 is built from 15 residues. CDR1 and CDR2 from the germline V gene are LNHDA and SQIVND (reference sequence). The CDR3, as DNA: TGTGCCAGTAGTATAGAAGGGGTGGACTACAATGAGCAGTTCTTC. It translates to CASSIEGVDYNEQFF.

This rearrangement joins TRBV7-9 to TRBJ1-5, with 7 nucleotides matching TRBD1. Looked up from germline, CDR1 is SEHNR and CDR2 is FQNEAQ (reference sequence). CDR3 size: 15 residues. The V gene end was trimmed by 5 bases and the J gene end by 7 bases; junction bases not matched to a gene: 11. CDR3 bases: TGTGCCAGCAGCCCCGACAGGGTTGCTGGGCAGCCCCAGCATTTT. It codes for CASSPDRVAGQPQHF.

The rearrangement uses TRBV7-9 and TRBJ1-1; 7 bases fit TRBD1. The CDR3 consists of 14 residues. J was trimmed by 3 bases and V by 4 bases; bases with no gene match: 5. CDR1 is SEHNR, CDR2 FQNEAQ, per germline (reference sequence). The CDR3 coding sequence is TGTGCCAGCAGCTCAATAGACAGGGACACTGAAGCTTTCTTT. Residues: CASSSIDRDTEAFF.

This chain uses TRBV6-2 or TRBV6-3 with TRBJ2-7; D is possibly TRBD2 (5 bases). The CDR3 contains 13 residues. V lost 6 bases and J 4 bases, leaving 13 bases between the germline ends. Looked up from germline, CDR1 is MNHEY and CDR2 is SVGEGT. CDR3 sequence reads: CASRADGEYEQYF. CDR3 bases: TGTGCCAGCAGAGCCGACGGGGAGTACGAGCAGTACTTC.

This clonotype showed up just a few times. This chain uses TRBV10-2 with TRBJ2-1; 9 nucleotides align to TRBD1. The germline V gene encodes CDR1 WSHSY and CDR2 SAAADI. This CDR3 comprises 14 residues. With V trimmed by 4 bases and J by 6 bases, 4 bases remained unmatched. The CDR3 sequence is CASSAQGARNEQFF. CDR3 nucleotide sequence: TGCGCCAGCAGTGCACAGGGGGCACGCAATGAGCAGTTCTTC.

This clonotype has only a few counts. This chain joins TRBV27 and TRBJ2-3; D unresolved. V was trimmed by 0 bases and J by 0 bases, leaving 10 bases between them. Germline lookup yields CDR1 MNHEY and CDR2 SMNVEV (reference sequence). The CDR3 consists of 16 residues. For the CDR3, the DNA is TGTGCCAGCAGTTTATCGCGGAAGACTAGCACAGATACGCAGTATTTT. Amino acid sequence: CASSLSRKTSTDTQYF.

The rearrangement links TRBV5-1 to TRBJ2-1; TRBD2 aligns across 10 bases. Trimming cost V 3 bases and J 0 bases; bases outside gene matches: 6. The CDR3 has 17 residues. CDR1 is SGHRS and CDR2 is YFSETQ in the germline V gene. The CDR3 spells CASSSLAGDSSYNEQFF. In DNA form, the CDR3 reads TGCGCCAGCAGCTCCCTAGCGGGGGATAGCTCCTACAATGAGCAGTTCTTC.